This entry describes one T cell receptor (beta chain). The data are from a study of blood T cell repertoires in COVID-19. In the study overall: There were acute and convalescent COVID-19 samples, and they came from the United States, Italy and Spain. PBMCs, B-cell-depleted T cells, or T cells provided the cDNA or gDNA that made up the material.

The CDR3 covers 16 residues. The ends lost 4 bases at V and 8 bases at J; junction bases unmatched: 7. Germline lookup yields CDR1 SGHTA and CDR2 FQGTGA. Original data processing: Amplification of reference gene primers provided the estimated nucleated cell counts. Assay used: immunoSEQ multiplex PCR; TCRdb lists only in-frame clones, some missing. V, J and clone size derive from that table, while D and trimming were established from the DNA sequence. The sample has around 94,000 clones, approximately 84% seen once; the top ten hold approximately 6.8%. This TCR came from a man between 60 and 75 years old with acute or convalescent COVID-19. Sequencing was carried out using peripheral blood. The chain couples TRBV7-3 to TRBJ2-1; TRBD2 matches at 14 bases. Here the CDR3 reads CASSSPGTSGGDEQFF. CDR3 in DNA: TGTGCCAGCAGCTCACCCGGGACTAGCGGGGGCGATGAGCAGTTCTTC.